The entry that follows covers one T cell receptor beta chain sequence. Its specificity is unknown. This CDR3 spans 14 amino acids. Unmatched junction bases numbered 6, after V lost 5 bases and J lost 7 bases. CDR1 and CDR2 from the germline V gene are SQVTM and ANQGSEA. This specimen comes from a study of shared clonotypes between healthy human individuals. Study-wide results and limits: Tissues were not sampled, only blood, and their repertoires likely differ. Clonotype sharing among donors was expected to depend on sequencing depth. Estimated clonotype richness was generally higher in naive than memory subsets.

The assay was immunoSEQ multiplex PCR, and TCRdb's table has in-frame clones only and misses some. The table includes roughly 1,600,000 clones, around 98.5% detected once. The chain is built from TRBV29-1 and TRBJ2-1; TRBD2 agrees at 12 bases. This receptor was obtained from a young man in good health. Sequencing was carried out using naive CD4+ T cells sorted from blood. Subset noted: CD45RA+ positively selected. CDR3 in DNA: TGCAGCGTTTCACTAGCGGGAGGACAGAATGAGCAGTTCTTC. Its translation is CSVSLAGGQNEQFF.